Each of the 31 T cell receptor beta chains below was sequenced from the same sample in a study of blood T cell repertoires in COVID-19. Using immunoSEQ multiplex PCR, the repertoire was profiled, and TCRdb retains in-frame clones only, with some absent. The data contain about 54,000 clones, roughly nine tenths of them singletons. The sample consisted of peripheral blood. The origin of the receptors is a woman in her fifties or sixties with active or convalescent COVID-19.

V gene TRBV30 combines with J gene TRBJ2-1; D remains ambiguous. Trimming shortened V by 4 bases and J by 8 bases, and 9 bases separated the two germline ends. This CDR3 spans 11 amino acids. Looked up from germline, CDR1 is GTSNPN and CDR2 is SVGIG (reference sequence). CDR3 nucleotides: TGTGCCTGGACCACCCGGGATGAGCAGTTCTTC. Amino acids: CAWTTRDEQFF.

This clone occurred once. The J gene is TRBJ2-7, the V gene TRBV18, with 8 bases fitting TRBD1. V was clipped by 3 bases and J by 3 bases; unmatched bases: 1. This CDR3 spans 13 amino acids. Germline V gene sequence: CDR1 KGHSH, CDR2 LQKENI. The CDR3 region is CASSPTGGYEQYF. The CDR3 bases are TGTGCCAGCTCACCTACAGGGGGCTACGAGCAGTACTTC.

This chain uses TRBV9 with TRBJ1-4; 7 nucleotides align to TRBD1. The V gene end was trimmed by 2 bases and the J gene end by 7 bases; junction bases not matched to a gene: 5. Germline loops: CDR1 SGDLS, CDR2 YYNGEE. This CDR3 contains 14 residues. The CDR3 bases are TGTGCCAGCAGCGTCCGACAGGGTCCTGAAAAACTGTTTTTT. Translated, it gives CASSVRQGPEKLFF.

Written as DNA, the CDR3 is TGTGCCAGCAGCTCCATGACAGGGGCGGCTGAAGCTTTCTTT. It encodes CASSSMTGAAEAFF. The V and J genes are TRBV7-9 and TRBJ1-1, with 8 positions matching TRBD1. The CDR3 covers 14 residues. The V gene's germline CDR1 is SEHNR and CDR2 FQNEAQ (reference sequence). The ends lost 4 bases at V and 6 bases at J; junction bases unmatched: 7.

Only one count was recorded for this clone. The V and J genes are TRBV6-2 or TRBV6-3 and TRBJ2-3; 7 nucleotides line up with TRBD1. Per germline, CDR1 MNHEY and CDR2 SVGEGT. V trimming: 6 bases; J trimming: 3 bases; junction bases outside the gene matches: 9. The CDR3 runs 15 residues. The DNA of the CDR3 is TGTGCCAGCAGCCGAATTCAGGGGGTTACAGATACGCAGTATTTT. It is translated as CASSRIQGVTDTQYF.

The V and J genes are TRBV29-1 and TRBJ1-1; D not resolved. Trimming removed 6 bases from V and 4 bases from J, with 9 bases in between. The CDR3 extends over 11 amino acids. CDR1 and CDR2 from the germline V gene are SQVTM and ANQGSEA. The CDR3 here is CSVRLATEAFF. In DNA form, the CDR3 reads TGCAGCGTGAGGTTAGCCACTGAAGCTTTCTTT.

CDR3 nucleotides: TGTGCCAGCAGCATGTCGGACACTGAAGCTTTCTTT. Translating gives CASSMSDTEAFF. This chain connects TRBV11-2 to TRBJ1-1, with D uncertain. The germline V gene has CDR1 SGHAT and CDR2 FQNNGV. V lost 5 bases and J lost 3, with 7 bases in between. CDR3 size: 12 residues.

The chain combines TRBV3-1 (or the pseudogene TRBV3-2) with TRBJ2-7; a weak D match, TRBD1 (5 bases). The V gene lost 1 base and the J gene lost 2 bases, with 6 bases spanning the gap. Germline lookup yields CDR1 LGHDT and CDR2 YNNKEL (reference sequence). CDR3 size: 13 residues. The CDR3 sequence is CASSQAQAYEQYF. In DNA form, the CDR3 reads TGTGCCAGCAGCCAAGCACAGGCCTACGAGCAGTACTTC.

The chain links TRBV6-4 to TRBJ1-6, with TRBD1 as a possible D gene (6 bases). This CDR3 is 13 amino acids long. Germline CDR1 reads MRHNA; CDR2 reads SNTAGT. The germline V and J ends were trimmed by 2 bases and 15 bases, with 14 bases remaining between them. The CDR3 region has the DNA TGTGCCAGCAGTGACGACAGGAAGGGCGTCCTCCACTTT. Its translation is CASSDDRKGVLHF.

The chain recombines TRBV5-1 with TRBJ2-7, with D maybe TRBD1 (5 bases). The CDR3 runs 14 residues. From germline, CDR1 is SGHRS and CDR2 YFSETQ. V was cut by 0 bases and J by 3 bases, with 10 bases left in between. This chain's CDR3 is CASSLDPGRYEQYF. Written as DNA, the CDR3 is TGCGCCAGCAGCTTGGATCCAGGGCGCTACGAGCAGTACTTC.

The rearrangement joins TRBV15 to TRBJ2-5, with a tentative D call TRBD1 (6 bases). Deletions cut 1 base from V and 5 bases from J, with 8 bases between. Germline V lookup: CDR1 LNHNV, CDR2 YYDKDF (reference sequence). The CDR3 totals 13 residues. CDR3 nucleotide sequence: TGTGCCACCAGCAGAGTTCAGGGGGAGACCCAGTACTTC. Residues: CATSRVQGETQYF.

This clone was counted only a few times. The CDR3 loop reads CASSPTGGIYNSPLHF. DNA for the CDR3: TGTGCCAGCAGCCCGACAGGGGGGATTTATAATTCACCCCTCCACTTT. The genes are TRBV5-6 and TRBJ1-6, with TRBD1 matching 9 bases. Germline-derived CDR1 and CDR2 are SGHDT and YYEEEE. CDR3 length equals 16 residues. The V gene end was trimmed by 4 bases and the J gene end by 4 bases; junction bases not matched to a gene: 6.

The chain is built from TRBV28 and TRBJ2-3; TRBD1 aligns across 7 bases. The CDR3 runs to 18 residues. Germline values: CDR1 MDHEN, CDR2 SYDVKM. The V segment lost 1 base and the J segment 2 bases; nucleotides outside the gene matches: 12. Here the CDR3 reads CASSLYFPRQGDTDTQYF. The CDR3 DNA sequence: TGTGCCAGCAGTTTATATTTCCCCAGACAGGGCGACACAGATACGCAGTATTTT.

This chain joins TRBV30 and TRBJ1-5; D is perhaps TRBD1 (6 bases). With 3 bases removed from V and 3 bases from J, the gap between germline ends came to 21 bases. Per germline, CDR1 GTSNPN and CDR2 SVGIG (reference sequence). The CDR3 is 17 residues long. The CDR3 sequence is CAWSDDRISLYNQPQHF. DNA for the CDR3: TGTGCCTGGAGCGATGACAGGATCTCACTATACAATCAGCCCCAGCATTTT.

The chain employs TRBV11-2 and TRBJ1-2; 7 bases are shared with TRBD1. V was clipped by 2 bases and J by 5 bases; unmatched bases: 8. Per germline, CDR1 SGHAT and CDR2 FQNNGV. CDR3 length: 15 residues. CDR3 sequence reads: CASSLLGQGGYGYTF. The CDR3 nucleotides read TGTGCCAGCAGCTTACTAGGCCAGGGGGGATATGGCTACACCTTC.

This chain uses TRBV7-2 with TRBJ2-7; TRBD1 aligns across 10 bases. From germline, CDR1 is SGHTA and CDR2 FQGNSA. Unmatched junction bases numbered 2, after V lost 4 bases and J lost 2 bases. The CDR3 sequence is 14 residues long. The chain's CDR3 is CASSSGQGAYEQYF. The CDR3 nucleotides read TGTGCCAGCAGCTCCGGACAGGGGGCCTACGAGCAGTACTTC.

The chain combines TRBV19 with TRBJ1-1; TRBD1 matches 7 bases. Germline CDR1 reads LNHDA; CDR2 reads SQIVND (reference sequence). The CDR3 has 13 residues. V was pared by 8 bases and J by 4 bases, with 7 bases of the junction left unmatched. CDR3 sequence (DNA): TGTGCCAGTGGAGACAGGGCTTTCACTGAAGCTTTCTTT. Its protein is CASGDRAFTEAFF.

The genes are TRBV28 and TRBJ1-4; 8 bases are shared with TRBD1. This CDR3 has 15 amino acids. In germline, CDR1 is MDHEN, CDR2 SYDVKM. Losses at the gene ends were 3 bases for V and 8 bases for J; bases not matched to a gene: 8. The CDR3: CASSFPGTGREKLFF. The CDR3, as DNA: TGTGCCAGCAGTTTCCCAGGGACAGGCAGAGAAAAACTGTTTTTT.

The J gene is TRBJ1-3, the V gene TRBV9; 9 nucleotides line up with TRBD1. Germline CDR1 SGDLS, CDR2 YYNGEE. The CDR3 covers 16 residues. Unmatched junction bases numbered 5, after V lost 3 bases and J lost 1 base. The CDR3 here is CASSEHRGPSGNTIYF. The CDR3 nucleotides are TGTGCCAGCAGCGAACACAGGGGGCCTTCTGGAAACACCATATATTTT.

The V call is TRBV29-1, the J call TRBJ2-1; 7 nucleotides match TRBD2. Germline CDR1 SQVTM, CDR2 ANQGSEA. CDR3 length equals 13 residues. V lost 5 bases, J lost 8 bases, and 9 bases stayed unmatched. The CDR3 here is CSVKAGFIDEQFF. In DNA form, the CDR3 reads TGCAGCGTTAAAGCGGGGTTTATCGATGAGCAGTTCTTC.

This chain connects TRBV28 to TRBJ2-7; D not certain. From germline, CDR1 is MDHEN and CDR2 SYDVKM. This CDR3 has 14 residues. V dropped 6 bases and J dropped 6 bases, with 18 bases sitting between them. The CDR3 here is CASSLSNSRAEQYF. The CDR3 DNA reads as TGTGCCAGCAGCCTGAGTAACAGTCGTGCCGAGCAGTACTTC.

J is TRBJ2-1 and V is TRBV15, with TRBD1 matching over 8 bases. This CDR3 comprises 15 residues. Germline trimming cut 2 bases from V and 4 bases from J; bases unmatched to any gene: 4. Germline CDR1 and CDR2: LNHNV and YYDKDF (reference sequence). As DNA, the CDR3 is TGTGCCACCAGCAGACCAGGGGGCGCGTACAATGAGCAGTTCTTC. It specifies CATSRPGGAYNEQFF.

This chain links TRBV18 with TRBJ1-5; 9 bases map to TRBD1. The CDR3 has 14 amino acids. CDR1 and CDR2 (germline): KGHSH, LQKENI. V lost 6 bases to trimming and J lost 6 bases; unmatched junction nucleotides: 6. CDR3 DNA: TGTGCCAGCTCGCCGGGACAGGGTGTTCAGCCCCAGCATTTT. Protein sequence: CASSPGQGVQPQHF. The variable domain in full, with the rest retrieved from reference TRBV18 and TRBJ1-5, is NAGVMQNPRHLVRRRGQEARLRCSPMKGHSHVYWYRQLPEEGLKFMVYLQKENIIDESGMPKERFSAEFPKEGPSILRIQQVVRGDSAAYFCASSPGQGVQPQHFGDGTRLSIL.

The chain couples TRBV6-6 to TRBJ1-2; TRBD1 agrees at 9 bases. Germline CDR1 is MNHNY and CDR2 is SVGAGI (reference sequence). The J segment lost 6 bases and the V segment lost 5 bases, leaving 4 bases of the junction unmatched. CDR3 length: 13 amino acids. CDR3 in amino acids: CASSADRGDGYTF. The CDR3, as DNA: TGTGCCAGCAGTGCGGACAGGGGCGATGGCTACACCTTC.

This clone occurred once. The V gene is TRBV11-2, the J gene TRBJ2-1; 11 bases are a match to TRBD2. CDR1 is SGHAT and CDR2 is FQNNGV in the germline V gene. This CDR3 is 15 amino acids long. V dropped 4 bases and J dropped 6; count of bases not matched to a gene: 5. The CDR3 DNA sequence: TGTGCCAGCAGCTCGACTAGCGGGAAAACCAATGAGCAGTTCTTC. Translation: CASSSTSGKTNEQFF.

Here the CDR3 reads CASTATGTSGLQFF. The CDR3 DNA reads TGTGCCAGCACCGCGACCGGGACTAGCGGACTTCAGTTCTTC. The chain employs TRBV6-4 and TRBJ2-1; 11 nucleotides align to TRBD2. There are 14 residues in the CDR3. Germline V lookup: CDR1 MRHNA, CDR2 SNTAGT. The trim removed 7 bases at V and 13 bases at J, leaving 12 bases unmatched.

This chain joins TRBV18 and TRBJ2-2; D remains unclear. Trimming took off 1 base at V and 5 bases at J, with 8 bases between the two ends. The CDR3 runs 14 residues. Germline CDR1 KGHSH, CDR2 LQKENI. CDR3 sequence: CASSPRQVTGELFF. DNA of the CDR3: TGTGCCAGCTCACCACGCCAGGTGACCGGGGAGCTGTTTTTT.

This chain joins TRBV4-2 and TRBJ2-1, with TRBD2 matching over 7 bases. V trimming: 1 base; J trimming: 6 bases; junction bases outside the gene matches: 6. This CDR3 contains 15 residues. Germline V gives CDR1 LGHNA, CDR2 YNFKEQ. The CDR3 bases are TGTGCCAGCAGCCAAGCTCTGCTAGCGGTCAATGAGCAGTTCTTC. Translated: CASSQALLAVNEQFF.

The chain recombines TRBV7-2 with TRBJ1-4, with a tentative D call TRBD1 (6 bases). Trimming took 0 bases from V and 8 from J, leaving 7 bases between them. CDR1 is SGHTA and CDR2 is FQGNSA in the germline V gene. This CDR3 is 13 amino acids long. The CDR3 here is CASSLAGTEKLFF. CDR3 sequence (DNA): TGTGCCAGCAGCTTAGCCGGGACAGAAAAACTGTTTTTT.

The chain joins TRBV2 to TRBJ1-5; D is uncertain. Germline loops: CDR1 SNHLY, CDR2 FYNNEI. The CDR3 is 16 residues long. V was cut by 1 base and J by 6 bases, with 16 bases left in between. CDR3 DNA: TGTGCCAGCAGTGAAGGGTATCCCCGCGAGGGTCAGCCCCAGCATTTT. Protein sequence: CASSEGYPREGQPQHF.

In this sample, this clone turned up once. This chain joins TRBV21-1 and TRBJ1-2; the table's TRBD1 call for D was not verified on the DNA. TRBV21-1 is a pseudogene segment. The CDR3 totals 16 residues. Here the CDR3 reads CASSKGPKNSRHGYTF. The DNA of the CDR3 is TGTGCCAGCAGCAAAGGTCCCAAGAACAGCCGGCATGGCTACACCTTC.